This section outlines one T cell receptor beta chain sequence together with its context. Its specificity is unknown. TCRdb re-called the 5' RACE reads through MiXCR, storing one row per CDR3 protein. Counted here are 500,000 to 650,000 distinct CDR3 sequences, 7% to 7.5% occurring once; the ten biggest clones make up over 1.5%. This record belongs to a study of identical twins. Study outcomes and limitations: One should note that invariant MAIT and iNKT cells could partly confound zero-insertion analyses. Memory repertoires lacked the insertion deficit that abundant cord blood beta clonotypes showed.

The CDR3 extends over 14 amino acids. The germline V gene encodes CDR1 SGHRS and CDR2 YFSETQ. With 9 bases removed from V and 6 bases from J, the gap between germline ends came to 20 bases. The data also belong to a second study, concerning yellow fever vaccine responses in identical twins. Turning to that study: Twins' vaccine T cell response reportedly gave the appearance of partial convergence and partial personalization.

The chain combines TRBV5-1 with TRBJ2-3; no clear D gene. Sample: PBMCs. The TCR originated in a woman in her late teens or twenties in good health. The CDR3 is CATRPGPDADTQYF. In DNA, the CDR3 is TGCGCCACCCGCCCCGGACCCGACGCGGATACGCAGTATTTT.